The next 32 T cell receptor beta chains were all read from a single sample in a study of blood T cell repertoires in COVID-19. TCRdb's table, derived via immunoSEQ multiplex PCR, lists solely in-frame clones and lacks some. This repertoire shows 200,000 or so clones, roughly 84% found once; its top ten account for roughly 5.3%. The sequencing sample was made of peripheral blood. The source of these receptors is a woman aged 55-70 years who had recovered from COVID-19.

The chain has TRBV4-3 and TRBJ1-4, with TRBD1 as a possible D gene (6 bases). The CDR3 sequence is 15 residues long. V was cut by 1 base and J by 7 bases, with 13 bases left in between. Germline V gives CDR1 LGHNA, CDR2 YSLEER. The CDR3 reads CASSQAPGVGEKLFF. CDR3 sequence (DNA): TGCGCCAGCAGCCAAGCACCAGGGGTGGGTGAAAAACTGTTTTTT.

The V gene is TRBV18, the J gene TRBJ1-3; 7 nucleotides match TRBD1. Germline V gene data show CDR1 as KGHSH and CDR2 as LQKENI. V lost 2 bases to trimming and J lost 4 bases; unmatched junction nucleotides: 11. The CDR3 extends over 17 amino acids. CDR3 loop: CASSPSGQRRSGNTIYF. CDR3 nucleotides: TGTGCCAGCTCACCATCGGGACAGCGTCGGTCCGGAAACACCATATATTTT.

In this sample, this clone turned up a few times. The chain carries TRBV18 and TRBJ1-6, with D possibly TRBD1 on 5 matching bases. V lost 6 bases and J lost 14, with 23 bases in between. The length of the CDR3 is 15 residues. Germline-derived CDR1 and CDR2 are KGHSH and LQKENI. The CDR3 nucleotides read TGTGCCAGCTCTTCGGCGGGGGGACCCTATGTAACCCTCCACTTT. It yields the protein CASSSAGGPYVTLHF.

The CDR3 coding sequence is TGTGCCAGTAGTATATACAGGGGAGTGAACACTGAAGCTTTCTTT. It encodes CASSIYRGVNTEAFF. This chain connects TRBV19 to TRBJ1-1, with 7 bases lining up with TRBD1. The germline V gene has CDR1 LNHDA and CDR2 SQIVND (reference sequence). V trimming: 2 bases; J trimming: 0 bases; junction bases outside the gene matches: 3. The CDR3 length is 15 residues.

The chain employs TRBV6-5 and TRBJ1-3; a possible D gene is TRBD1 (5 bases). This CDR3 comprises 15 residues. Germline CDR1 reads MNHEY; CDR2 reads SVGAGI. V lost 4 bases, J lost 4 bases, and 14 bases lay in between. DNA of the CDR3: TGTGCCAGCAGTTTCGGGCAGGGCTACGGAAACACCATATATTTT. Translation: CASSFGQGYGNTIYF.

This clone has only a few counts. The CDR3 DNA sequence: TGTGCCAGCAGCTTATGGGAGACCGGGGAGCTGTTTTTT. It yields the protein CASSLWETGELFF. The chain carries TRBV7-3 and TRBJ2-2; perhaps TRBD2 as D (5 bases). CDR3 length equals 13 residues. Trimming stripped 2 bases from V and 5 bases from J, with 6 bases between. Per the germline V gene, CDR1 is SGHTA and CDR2 is FQGTGA.

This clone has only a few counts. The chain carries TRBV7-8 and TRBJ2-7, with 9 nucleotides matching TRBD2. Germline CDR1 SGHVS, CDR2 FQNEAQ. The CDR3 runs 17 residues. V was pared by 4 bases and J by 6 bases, with 16 bases of the junction left unmatched. The CDR3 is CASSSLAGTSILREQYF. The CDR3 bases are TGTGCCAGCAGCTCCTTAGCCGGGACTAGCATTCTCCGCGAGCAGTACTTC.

V gene TRBV14 combines with J gene TRBJ2-3; 13 nucleotides match TRBD2. The V gene's germline CDR1 is SGHDN and CDR2 FVKESK. J gave up 5 bases and V 0 bases, and 5 bases lay outside the gene matches. The CDR3 has 17 amino acids. The CDR3 sequence is CASSQDMRLAGGDTQYF. CDR3 DNA sequence: TGTGCCAGCAGCCAAGATATGAGACTAGCGGGGGGAGATACGCAGTATTTT.

The J gene is TRBJ1-1, the V gene TRBV4-1; maybe TRBD1 (6 bases). V lost 4 bases to trimming and J lost 4 bases, with 13 bases between them. CDR3 length equals 14 residues. Germline CDR1 is MGHRA and CDR2 is YSYEKL. CDR3 sequence reads: CASSRFTGTTEAFF. The CDR3 DNA is TGCGCCAGCAGCCGCTTTACAGGGACCACTGAAGCTTTCTTT.

The chain joins TRBV18 to TRBJ2-3; D gene ambiguous. Germline V lookup: CDR1 KGHSH, CDR2 LQKENI. Trimming cost V 8 bases and J 4 bases, with 13 bases left between them. This CDR3 has 13 amino acids. The CDR3 DNA reads as TGTGCCAGCGTAAACTCCGAGGCAGATACGCAGTATTTT. Protein: CASVNSEADTQYF. Looking up the rest from reference TRBV18 and TRBJ2-3 gives the full variable domain: NAGVMQNPRHLVRRRGQEARLRCSPMKGHSHVYWYRQLPEEGLKFMVYLQKENIIDESGMPKERFSAEFPKEGPSILRIQQVVRGDSAAYFCASVNSEADTQYFGPGTRLTVL.

The genes are TRBV12-5 and TRBJ1-4; no clear D gene. This CDR3 is 17 amino acids long. Germline-derived CDR1 and CDR2 are LGHNT and FRNRAP. The ends were cut back, 1 base at V and 5 bases at J, with 17 bases in the middle. The CDR3: CASGLASTGRVNEKLFF. The CDR3 bases are TGTGCTAGTGGTTTGGCTAGTACGGGGAGGGTCAATGAAAAACTGTTTTTT.

V and J are TRBV6-5 and TRBJ1-2; 7 bases match TRBD1. Germline trimming cut 2 bases from V and 6 bases from J; bases unmatched to any gene: 3. The CDR3 is made up of 13 amino acids. Germline V lookup: CDR1 MNHEY, CDR2 SVGAGI. The CDR3 DNA reads TGTGCCAGCAGTTACAGCAGGGGGAATGGCTACACCTTC. Translation gives CASSYSRGNGYTF.

This chain connects TRBV15 to TRBJ1-5; D is possibly TRBD1 (5 bases). This CDR3 has 17 residues. The V and J ends lost 4 bases and 4 bases respectively, with 20 bases between them. The germline V gene encodes CDR1 LNHNV and CDR2 YYDKDF (reference sequence). The CDR3: CATSKRLRAVSNQPQHF. The CDR3 DNA follows: TGTGCCACCAGCAAAAGACTCAGGGCAGTGTCGAATCAGCCCCAGCATTTT.

V and J are TRBV13 and TRBJ2-2; 9 bases line up with TRBD2. V was clipped by 4 bases and J by 5 bases; unmatched bases: 5. The CDR3 sequence is 15 residues long. Germline V gene sequence: CDR1 PRHDT, CDR2 FYEKMQ (reference sequence). The DNA of the CDR3 is TGTGCCAGCAGCTCAGGACTAGCGCCGACCGGGGAGCTGTTTTTT. It codes for CASSSGLAPTGELFF.

This chain joins TRBV7-3 and TRBJ2-5, with D perhaps TRBD1 (6 bases). Trimming stripped 1 base from V and 3 bases from J, with 6 bases between. This CDR3 is built from 13 residues. Germline-derived CDR1 and CDR2 are SGHTA and FQGTGA. The CDR3 DNA sequence: TGTGCCAGCAGCTTAAACAGGGAAGAGACCCAGTACTTC. It yields the protein CASSLNREETQYF.

This chain connects TRBV5-4 to TRBJ1-2; 7 bases fit TRBD1. The V and J ends lost 3 bases and 4 bases, in that order; junction bases with no gene match: 6. The germline CDR1 and CDR2 sequences are SGHNT and YYREEE (reference sequence). The CDR3 runs 14 residues. In DNA form, the CDR3 reads TGTGCCAGCAGCTCCGGGACAGAAGTCTATGGCTACACCTTC. Its translation is CASSSGTEVYGYTF.

The chain has TRBV6-2 or TRBV6-3 and TRBJ1-5; 9 nucleotides align to TRBD1. This CDR3 region has 16 residues. The J segment lost 6 bases and the V segment lost 5 bases, leaving 11 bases of the junction unmatched. CDR1 and CDR2 (germline): MNHEY, SVGEGT. The CDR3 DNA is TGTGCCAGCAGTCGACAGGGACAGGGTCAAGGTCAGCCCCAGCATTTT. Amino acid sequence: CASSRQGQGQGQPQHF.

This rearrangement joins TRBV5-1 to TRBJ2-5; 9 nucleotides line up with TRBD2. The CDR3 length is 16 residues. Germline lookup yields CDR1 SGHRS and CDR2 YFSETQ. J was trimmed by 5 bases and V by 1 base; bases with no gene match: 9. The DNA of the CDR3 is TGCGCCAGCAGCTTGTATCCAGCGGGGGGCTGGGAGACCCAGTACTTC. This gives the protein CASSLYPAGGWETQYF.

This clone occurred once. The genes are TRBV11-1 and TRBJ1-6, with 7 bases that match TRBD1. CDR1 and CDR2 (germline): SGHAT, FQDESV (reference sequence). The CDR3 spans 16 residues. J lost 5 bases, V lost 6 bases, and 10 bases had no gene match. CDR3 coding DNA: TGTGCCAGCAGTACCACCCCGGGACAGAATAATTCACCCCTCCACTTT. It yields the protein CASSTTPGQNNSPLHF.

The chain employs TRBV5-4 and TRBJ2-2; 13 nucleotides agree with TRBD2. V dropped 4 bases and J dropped 0; count of bases not matched to a gene: 3. The CDR3 extends over 17 amino acids. The germline V gene encodes CDR1 SGHNT and CDR2 YYREEE (reference sequence). CDR3 loop: CASSAGLAGANTGELFF. CDR3 nucleotide sequence: TGTGCCAGCAGCGCCGGACTAGCGGGGGCGAACACCGGGGAGCTGTTTTTT. Using reference TRBV5-4 and TRBJ2-2 for the parts outside the CDR3, the full variable domain is ETGVTQSPTHLIKTRGQQVTLRCSSQSGHNTVSWYQQALGQGPQFIFQYYREEENGRGNFPPRFSGLQFPNYSSELNVNALELDDSALYLCASSAGLAGANTGELFFGEGSRLTVL.

This rearrangement joins TRBV5-1 to TRBJ2-1; tentative D call: TRBD1 (6 bases). The CDR3 contains 12 residues. V gave up 4 bases and J gave up 11 bases, with 13 bases separating them. In germline, CDR1 is SGHRS, CDR2 YFSETQ. CDR3 sequence (DNA): TGCGCCAGCAGCCGTGCAGGGGATCAGCAGTTCTTC. The encoded protein is CASSRAGDQQFF.

The chain joins TRBV6-5 to TRBJ2-1, with 11 positions matching TRBD2. V dropped 2 bases and J dropped 9; count of bases not matched to a gene: 9. This CDR3 is 16 amino acids long. CDR1 and CDR2 from the germline V gene are MNHEY and SVGAGI. CDR3 amino acids: CASSYGPSGGRGEQFF. In nucleotides, the CDR3 is TGTGCCAGCAGTTACGGCCCTAGCGGGGGGAGGGGTGAGCAGTTCTTC.

This clone has only one observation. The genes are TRBV4-3 and TRBJ2-1, with TRBD2 matching over 8 bases. CDR3 length: 18 residues. Germline CDR1 is LGHNA and CDR2 is YSLEER. Losses at the gene ends were 1 base for V and 3 bases for J; bases not matched to a gene: 11. The CDR3 DNA follows: TGCGCCAGCAGCCAAGGAGGGGATCGCGGGGGGTACTACAATGAGCAGTTCTTC. This codes for CASSQGGDRGGYYNEQFF.

This sequence joins TRBV4-3 and TRBJ1-6; the match to TRBD1 covers 7 bases. The CDR3 contains 18 residues. Looked up from germline, CDR1 is LGHNA and CDR2 is YSLEER. The ends lost 0 bases at V and 5 bases at J; junction bases unmatched: 10. The CDR3 DNA is TGCGCCAGCAGCCAAGAAAGACAGGGAAGTTCGAATAATTCACCCCTCCACTTT. Protein: CASSQERQGSSNNSPLHF.

This clone was seen only a few times. This chain connects TRBV4-1 to TRBJ1-5, with D possibly matching TRBD1 (6 bases). CDR1 and CDR2 (germline): MGHRA, YSYEKL. The CDR3 extends over 12 amino acids. The V end lost 1 base, the J end lost 9 bases, and 7 bases lay between the germline ends. Here the CDR3 DNA reads TGCGCCAGCAGCCAAGTAGGGGGGCCCCAGCATTTT. Translating gives CASSQVGGPQHF.

The genes are TRBV5-1 and TRBJ2-5; 14 bases map to TRBD2. The ends lost 4 bases at V and 1 base at J; junction bases unmatched: 12. The germline V gene encodes CDR1 SGHRS and CDR2 YFSETQ. CDR3 length: 19 residues. The CDR3 reads CASSLLPAGTSGGQETQYF. CDR3 sequence (DNA): TGCGCCAGCAGCCTCCTCCCAGCGGGGACTAGCGGGGGCCAAGAGACCCAGTACTTC.

The CDR3 sequence: CASSRTGLSYNSPLHF. CDR3 nucleotide sequence: TGCGCCAGCAGCCGGACAGGCCTCTCCTATAATTCACCCCTCCACTTT. V usage is TRBV4-1 and J usage is TRBJ1-6; 7 bases agree with TRBD1. The CDR3 sequence is 16 residues long. Trimming cost V 4 bases and J 0 bases; bases outside gene matches: 3. Germline lookup yields CDR1 MGHRA and CDR2 YSYEKL.

The rearrangement links TRBV27 to TRBJ1-5, with D hard to call. Trimming removed 5 bases from V and 6 bases from J, with 14 bases in between. CDR1 is MNHEY, CDR2 SMNVEV, per germline (reference sequence). This CDR3 has 14 residues. CDR3 bases: TGTGCCAGCAGTCCTCTAATACTAGGTCAGCCCCAGCATTTT. This sequence encodes CASSPLILGQPQHF.

The chain uses TRBV5-1 and TRBJ1-1, with D tentatively TRBD1 (6 bases). V was trimmed by 7 bases and J by 5 bases, leaving 21 bases between them. CDR3 length: 15 residues. Germline V gene data show CDR1 as SGHRS and CDR2 as YFSETQ. The CDR3 sequence is CASSSTQTGGTEAFF. The CDR3 coding sequence is TGCGCCAGCTCCAGCACTCAGACAGGCGGGACTGAAGCTTTCTTT. The variable domain in full, with the rest retrieved from reference TRBV5-1 and TRBJ1-1, is KAGVTQTPRYLIKTRGQQVTLSCSPISGHRSVSWYQQTPGQGLQFLFEYFSETQRNKGNFPGRFSGRQFSNSRSEMNVSTLELGDSALYLCASSSTQTGGTEAFFGQGTRLTVV.

This sequence joins TRBV3-1 (or the pseudogene TRBV3-2) and TRBJ1-1; 8 nucleotides align to TRBD1. The germline V gene encodes CDR1 LGHDT and CDR2 YNNKEL (reference sequence). This CDR3 comprises 17 residues. The V segment lost 3 bases and the J segment 4 bases; nucleotides outside the gene matches: 13. The DNA for the CDR3 is TGTGCCAGCAGCCACAGGACAGGGAATGGGGCCAGCACTGAAGCTTTCTTT. It yields the protein CASSHRTGNGASTEAFF.

The chain employs TRBV6-5 and TRBJ2-3, with D hard to call. Trimming took 0 bases from V and 5 from J, leaving 6 bases between them. The germline V gene encodes CDR1 MNHEY and CDR2 SVGAGI. This CDR3 is built from 13 residues. CDR3 coding DNA: TGTGCCAGCAGTTACTCCCGAGGAGATACGCAGTATTTT. Translated, it gives CASSYSRGDTQYF.

The chain carries TRBV6-6 and TRBJ2-3; TRBD1 aligns across 8 bases. V was pared by 6 bases and J by 3 bases, with 8 bases of the junction left unmatched. CDR3 length: 15 amino acids. CDR1 is MNHNY, CDR2 SVGAGI, per germline (reference sequence). This chain's CDR3 is CASSSDRAFTDTQYF. As DNA, the CDR3 is TGTGCCAGCAGCTCGGACAGGGCGTTTACAGATACGCAGTATTTT.